What follows are 14 T cell receptor beta chains derived from one specimen sequenced in a study of blood T cell repertoires in COVID-19. The method was immunoSEQ multiplex PCR; TCRdb's version includes in-frame clones alone and lacks a portion of them. The sample records roughly 52,000 clones, about four fifths being singletons. The sequencing input was peripheral blood. The receptors derive from a human donor in a cohort sampled during active or convalescent COVID-19.

The gene calls are TRBV9 and TRBJ1-1; D is undetermined. The germline V and J ends were trimmed by 3 bases and 11 bases, with 17 bases remaining between them. Germline-derived CDR1 and CDR2 are SGDLS and YYNGEE. There are 13 residues in the CDR3. The CDR3 coding sequence is TGTGCCAGCAGCGGACTACCCGGGGTGGGCGCTTTCTTT. It translates to CASSGLPGVGAFF.

This chain links TRBV6-5 with TRBJ1-6, with D possibly matching TRBD1 (5 bases). The V end was cut by 10 bases, the J end by 0 bases, with 7 bases between. Germline-derived CDR1 and CDR2 are MNHEY and SVGAGI. CDR3 length equals 13 residues. This CDR3 is CATGDSYNSPLHF. The DNA for the CDR3 is TGTGCCACGGGGGACTCCTATAATTCACCCCTCCACTTT.

This chain connects TRBV27 to TRBJ2-5, with TRBD2 as a possible D gene (5 bases). This CDR3 region has 14 residues. Germline CDR1 and CDR2: MNHEY and SMNVEV (reference sequence). V was shortened by 0 bases and J by 9 bases, with 14 bases between the two germline ends. The CDR3 DNA reads as TGTGCCAGCAGTTTATCTTTAGGACCCGGGGCCCAGTACTTC. This sequence encodes CASSLSLGPGAQYF.

V is TRBV7-2 and J is TRBJ1-2; D might be TRBD1 (5 bases). V was trimmed by 1 base and J by 6 bases, leaving 9 bases between them. Looked up from germline, CDR1 is SGHTA and CDR2 is FQGNSA. The CDR3 sequence is 13 residues long. CDR3 sequence (DNA): TGTGCCAGCAGCTTAGTACAGGTTAATGGCTACACCTTC. Translated, it gives CASSLVQVNGYTF.

The rearrangement joins TRBV3-1 (or the pseudogene TRBV3-2) to TRBJ2-5; D might be TRBD2 (6 bases). The CDR3 is made up of 15 amino acids. V dropped 0 bases and J dropped 5 bases, with 13 bases sitting between them. Germline V gene sequence: CDR1 LGHDT, CDR2 YNNKEL (reference sequence). The CDR3 sequence: CASSQDRGGAETQYF. CDR3 coding DNA: TGTGCCAGCAGCCAAGATAGGGGCGGGGCGGAGACCCAGTACTTC.

This clone was recorded a few times. V and J are TRBV2 and TRBJ2-4, with a tentative D call TRBD1 (6 bases). This CDR3 has 20 residues. The V end was cut by 1 base, the J end by 0 bases, with 22 bases between. Germline lookup yields CDR1 SNHLY and CDR2 FYNNEI. The CDR3 nucleotides are TGTGCCAGCAGTGAAGGGGTCTGGACAGACGTAAATCTAGCCAAAAACATTCAGTACTTC. Encoded protein: CASSEGVWTDVNLAKNIQYF.

J is TRBJ2-3 and V is TRBV5-6, with a possible D match to TRBD2 (6 bases). V lost 4 bases and J 2 bases, leaving 17 bases between the germline ends. CDR3 length: 16 residues. Germline V gives CDR1 SGHDT, CDR2 YYEEEE. The CDR3 region has the DNA TGTGCCAGCAGCGGGTGGACTACCCCATTCACAGATACGCAGTATTTT. Translating it yields CASSGWTTPFTDTQYF.

This sequence joins TRBV15 and TRBJ2-1, with 8 bases identical to TRBD2. Per germline, CDR1 LNHNV and CDR2 YYDKDF (reference sequence). With V trimmed by 2 bases and J by 8 bases, 14 bases remained unmatched. This CDR3 has 17 residues. The CDR3 reads CATSRNQRGFLGYEQFF. CDR3 DNA sequence: TGTGCCACCAGCAGAAACCAGCGGGGGTTTTTGGGCTATGAGCAGTTCTTC.

The chain couples TRBV4-2 to TRBJ1-1; perhaps TRBD1 as D (6 bases). Looked up from germline, CDR1 is LGHNA and CDR2 is YNFKEQ. V was cut by 4 bases and J by 0 bases, with 12 bases left in between. The CDR3 is 15 amino acids. Here the CDR3 reads CASSPRGGMNTEAFF. CDR3 coding DNA: TGTGCCAGCAGCCCGAGAGGGGGAATGAACACTGAAGCTTTCTTT.

The CDR3 region is CASSRGGSAKNIQYF. CDR3 DNA: TGTGCCAGCAGCCGCGGGGGGTCAGCCAAAAACATTCAGTACTTC. The gene calls are TRBV7-2 and TRBJ2-4; 8 positions agree with TRBD2. Trimming at V came to 5 bases and at J to 0 bases, leaving 3 bases not matched to a gene. Germline lookup yields CDR1 SGHTA and CDR2 FQGNSA. This CDR3 contains 15 residues. Based on the CDR3 plus reference TRBV7-2 and TRBJ2-4, the full variable domain is GAGVSQSPSNKVTEKGKDVELRCDPISGHTALYWYRQSLGQGLEFLIYFQGNSAPDKSGLPSDRFSAERTGGSVSTLTIQRTQQEDSAVYLCASSRGGSAKNIQYFGAGTRLSVL.

The rearrangement uses TRBV11-2 and TRBJ1-2; possibly TRBD1 for D (5 bases). V shed 1 base and J shed 4 bases, with 10 bases lying between them. The germline gives CDR1 SGHAT, CDR2 FQNNGV. The CDR3 covers 14 residues. The CDR3: CASSLATAIYGYTF. CDR3 nucleotide sequence: TGTGCCAGCAGCTTAGCGACAGCGATCTATGGCTACACCTTC.

The V call is TRBV19, the J call TRBJ1-2; D gene ambiguous. The CDR3 is 16 residues long. V lost 7 bases and J lost 4, with 22 bases in between. Per germline, CDR1 LNHDA and CDR2 SQIVND (reference sequence). The CDR3 DNA sequence: TGTGCCAGTACCGCCGCCGTGGGCAGTATACTCTATGGCTACACCTTC. Amino acids: CASTAAVGSILYGYTF.

This clone was seen only once. The rearrangement uses TRBV29-1 and TRBJ1-2; D may be TRBD1 (6 bases). V was cut by 4 bases and J by 6 bases, with 15 bases left in between. Germline V gene lookup returns CDR1 SQVTM and CDR2 ANQGSEA. CDR3 length equals 13 residues. Here the CDR3 reads CSVGEAGADGYTF. CDR3 bases: TGCAGCGTTGGAGAGGCAGGGGCCGATGGCTACACCTTC.

The V gene is TRBV10-3, the J gene TRBJ2-1; tentative D call: TRBD1 (5 bases). V was clipped by 3 bases and J by 14 bases, with 11 bases between them. The CDR3 sequence is 11 residues long. Looked up from germline, CDR1 is ENHRY and CDR2 is SYGVKD. This CDR3 is CAISDSRAKFF. DNA of the CDR3: TGTGCCATCAGTGACTCCAGGGCTAAGTTCTTC.